The source of this TCR beta chain is a study of blood T cells in healthy people across ages. Whole-study results and caveats: The study found more naive CD4+ cells and higher diversity in long-lived than aged donors.

This clonotype was seen a few times. Antigen specificity is unknown. A second PCR of about 7 to 12 cycles used a sample-barcoded 5' primer and a J-beta primer mix. One entry per CDR3 protein, called by TCRdb with MiXCR from the 5' RACE reads. The sample holds 1,100,000 or so distinct CDR3 sequences, 40% to 55% seen once. The CDR3 is 15 residues long. The V gene lost 4 bases and the J gene lost 5 bases, with 16 bases spanning the gap. Germline assignment: CDR1 SGHTA and CDR2 FQGNSA. The study recruited healthy Caucasian donors from Russia who were aged roughly 6 to 95. Each donor gave roughly 10 milliliters of peripheral blood.

This chain connects TRBV7-2 to TRBJ2-3; either TRBD1 or TRBD2 may supply D (6 bases each). This TCR came from a woman in her sixties or seventies in good health. Material: blood. This chain's CDR3 is CASSSGPGGGDTQYF. The CDR3 region has the DNA TGTGCCAGCAGCTCAGGACCCGGGGGCGGAGATACGCAGTATTTT.